This T cell receptor (beta chain) was identified during a study of OX40 agonist ivuxolimab in advanced cancers. Broader study findings: The investigators did not determine what antigen specificity the expanded peripheral T cells had. The average count of expanded clones was higher among CD8+ T cells than among CD4+.

Remarks on this clone: The antigen is not known.

The junction had 4 bases not matched to a gene; V was cut back by 8 bases and J by 6 bases. Looked up from germline, CDR1 is SEHNR and CDR2 is FQNEAQ (reference sequence). This CDR3 is 13 amino acids long. Profiling relied on immunoSEQ multiplex PCR, and the TCRdb table lists in-frame clones only, not all of them. This sample has about 76,000 clones, with approximately 92% found just once. This TCR was recovered from an adult with an advanced solid tumor such as melanoma, head and neck, liver or kidney cancer. The source was CD4+ or CD8+ T cells sorted from blood, collected in a trial of the OX40 agonist ivuxolimab. The chain carries TRBV7-9 and TRBJ1-6, with 7 nucleotides matching TRBD1. The DNA for the CDR3 is TGTGCCAGCGGGGACAGACTTAATTCACCCCTCCACTTT. It encodes CASGDRLNSPLHF.